Below are 20 T cell receptor beta chains sequenced from a single sample in a study of regulatory T cells in long-lasting Graves disease. The time point was: newly diagnosed GD, antithyroid drugs for less than 3 months. RNA extracted from PBMCs served as the sequencing template. Building of the TCR beta libraries involved iRepertoire HTBI primers and Arm-PCR of CDR3 regions. TCRdb reprocessed the multiplex PCR reads with MiXCR, giving one entry per CDR3 protein. The sample has 440,000 or so distinct CDR3 sequences; around 17% are singletons. This sample also appeared in a second study, on T cells in Graves' hyperthyroidism and ophthalmopathy.

This specimen was peripheral blood mononuclear cells (PBMCs), taken at new diagnosis, from a patient treated with antithyroid drugs. The receptors were sampled from a woman aged 30 to 39 with Graves disease.

This clonotype has ten or more counts. The chain recombines TRBV2 with TRBJ2-5; TRBD2 might be the D (6 bases). Germline values: CDR1 SNHLY, CDR2 FYNNEI. This CDR3 spans 14 amino acids. Trimming removed 7 bases from V and 2 bases from J, with 14 bases in between. For the CDR3, the DNA is TGTGCCAGCAAGTTGGGGACTCCTCAAGAGACCCAGTACTTC. Its protein product is CASKLGTPQETQYF.

The chain joins TRBV25-1 to TRBJ2-7; weak D call: TRBD2 (5 bases). V lost 5 bases to trimming and J lost 6 bases, with 17 bases between them. Germline CDR1 and CDR2: MGHDK and SYGVNS. The CDR3 has 14 amino acids. For the CDR3, the DNA is TGTGCCAGCAGTCCTTTGGAGAGGGCGGGCGAGCAGTACTTC. The encoded protein is CASSPLERAGEQYF.

In this sample, this clonotype turned up a few times. The CDR3 protein is CSGKDYPRGGQFF. In DNA, the CDR3 is TGCAGCGGAAAGGACTACCCCCGGGGTGGGCAGTTCTTC. The V call is TRBV29-1, the J call TRBJ2-1; a weak D match, TRBD2 (6 bases). The germline CDR1 and CDR2 sequences are SQVTM and ANQGSEA. The CDR3 loop spans 13 amino acids. Deletions cut 7 bases from V and 12 bases from J, with 22 bases between.

Here the CDR3 DNA reads TGTGCCACCAGCAGAGATGGGCCCCAGCATTTT. As protein: CATSRDGPQHF. The gene calls are TRBV15 and TRBJ1-5; D not resolved. CDR1 is LNHNV and CDR2 is YYDKDF in the germline V gene (reference sequence). Trimming removed 0 bases from V and 9 bases from J, with 3 bases in between. The CDR3 is 11 residues long.

The chain carries TRBV20-1 and TRBJ2-7; D is unclear. The CDR3 has 11 residues. V lost 1 base to trimming and J lost 2 bases, with 3 bases between them. CDR1 is DFQATT, CDR2 SNEGSKA, per germline (reference sequence). The CDR3 region has the DNA TGCAGTGCTAGAGTCCCCTACGAGCAGTACTTC. Amino acids: CSARVPYEQYF.

This clonotype has ten or more counts. For the CDR3, the DNA is TGTGCCAGCAGCTTAGGGTTCGAGATCTCTAACTATGGCTACACCTTC. Translation: CASSLGFEISNYGYTF. The chain links TRBV11-2 to TRBJ1-2, with D unclear. Trimming took 1 base from V and 0 from J, leaving 12 bases between them. This CDR3 contains 16 residues. Germline loops: CDR1 SGHAT, CDR2 FQNNGV.

V and J are TRBV27 and TRBJ1-2; 9 bases match TRBD1. Unmatched junction bases numbered 10, after V lost 3 bases and J lost 5 bases. The V gene's germline CDR1 is MNHEY and CDR2 SMNVEV (reference sequence). This CDR3 comprises 16 residues. In DNA form, the CDR3 reads TGTGCCAGCAGTTTCTCGGGGACAGGGACCCATTATGGCTACACCTTC. Translation gives CASSFSGTGTHYGYTF.

This clonotype was observed a single time. The likely explanation is a read error, given a far larger clone one base away. The chain is built from TRBV7-9 and TRBJ2-7; TRBD2 matches at 14 bases. Germline V gene data show CDR1 as SEHNR and CDR2 as FQNEAQ (reference sequence). Germline trimming cut 5 bases from V and 5 bases from J; bases unmatched to any gene: 5. The length of the CDR3 is 15 residues. CDR3 amino acids: CASSHGTSGSHEQYF. In DNA form, the CDR3 reads TGTGCCAGCAGCCACGGGACTAGCGGGAGCCACGAGCAGTACTTC.

The chain is built from TRBV20-1 and TRBJ1-6; the match to TRBD1 covers 10 bases. This CDR3 region has 15 residues. Per germline, CDR1 DFQATT and CDR2 SNEGSKA (reference sequence). V lost 5 bases to trimming and J lost 8 bases; unmatched junction nucleotides: 9. CDR3 coding DNA: TGCAGTGCTCCCCGCCGGGACAGGGGCGATTCACCCCTCCACTTT. Translated, it gives CSAPRRDRGDSPLHF.

This clonotype was seen a handful of times. V is TRBV19 and J is TRBJ2-5, with a weak D call TRBD2 (5 bases). V gave up 3 bases and J gave up 5 bases, with 13 bases separating them. Looked up from germline, CDR1 is LNHDA and CDR2 is SQIVND (reference sequence). The length of the CDR3 is 14 residues. CDR3 sequence: CASSILGSGETQYF. CDR3 nucleotides: TGTGCCAGTAGTATTTTGGGGAGCGGCGAGACCCAGTACTTC. Together with reference TRBV19 and TRBJ2-5, the CDR3 gives the full variable domain: DGGITQSPKYLFRKEGQNVTLSCEQNLNHDAMYWYRQDPGQGLRLIYYSQIVNDFQKGDIAEGYSVSREKKESFPLTVTSAQKNPTAFYLCASSILGSGETQYFGPGTRLLVL.

This clonotype was seen a few times. Without the conserved terminal phenylalanine or tryptophan, this CDR3 likely stems from a read error. The DNA is omitted, as the CDR3 cannot be located on it reliably, and the CDR3 follows TCRdb's listing. The chain combines TRBV6-2 or TRBV6-3 with TRBJ2-4. A total of 12 residues make up the CDR3, ends included. Germline V gives CDR1 MNHEY, CDR2 SVGEGT. The CDR3 is CASSGVWSEAFL.

This clonotype was counted only a few times. This chain links TRBV4-3 with TRBJ2-3; TRBD2 matches 9 bases. J lost 5 bases, V lost 0 bases, and 9 bases had no gene match. The CDR3 spans 17 residues. Germline CDR1 reads LGHNA; CDR2 reads YSLEER. CDR3 nucleotide sequence: TGCGCCAGCAGCCAAGATGGGGGCGGGAGGGCCGAAGATACGCAGTATTTT. Translating it yields CASSQDGGGRAEDTQYF.

A word on this clonotype: A junction end diverges from the germline sequence, so it may reflect a read error. V is TRBV28 and J is TRBJ2-1, with a tentative D call TRBD2 (7 bases). CDR1 and CDR2 from the germline V gene are MDHEN and SYDVKM. This CDR3 region has 16 residues. CDR3 loop: CAGSRGGLSSYNEQFF. The DNA for the CDR3 is TGTGCCGGCAGTCGCGGGGGCTTAAGCTCCTACAATGAGCAGTTCTTC. Full variable domain (missing parts from reference TRBV28 and TRBJ2-1): DVKVTQSSRYLVKRTGEKVFLECVQDMDHENMFWYRQDPGLGLRLIYFSYDVKMKEKGDIPEGYSVSREKKERFSLILESASTNQTSMYLCAGSRGGLSSYNEQFFGPGTRLTVL.

This clonotype was counted ten times or more. J is TRBJ1-1 and V is TRBV29-1; 8 nucleotides line up with TRBD1. J was trimmed by 4 bases and V by 3 bases; bases with no gene match: 7. The CDR3 consists of 14 residues. Germline CDR1 and CDR2: SQVTM and ANQGSEA. The CDR3 reads CSVEVTGVGTEAFF. CDR3 in DNA: TGCAGCGTTGAGGTGACAGGGGTGGGCACTGAAGCTTTCTTT.

This clonotype appeared many times. This sequence joins TRBV2 and TRBJ2-5; 9 bases match TRBD1. This CDR3 has 14 residues. Germline CDR1 and CDR2: SNHLY and FYNNEI. Trimming at V came to 4 bases and at J to 2 bases, leaving 2 bases not matched to a gene. The CDR3 coding sequence is TGTGCCAGCAGTGGGGGGACAGGGCAAGAGACCCAGTACTTC. It encodes CASSGGTGQETQYF.

In this sample, this clonotype turned up many times. The chain carries TRBV29-1 and TRBJ2-7; no clear D gene. V was trimmed by 1 base and J by 3 bases, leaving 7 bases between them. Germline V gives CDR1 SQVTM, CDR2 ANQGSEA. CDR3 length equals 12 residues. The CDR3 protein is CSVEGLFYEQYF. The CDR3 DNA reads as TGCAGCGTTGAAGGGCTATTCTACGAGCAGTACTTC.

This clonotype was counted many times. The rearrangement joins TRBV7-3 to TRBJ2-5, with TRBD2 matching 11 bases. V lost 1 base, J lost 2 bases, and 3 bases stayed unmatched. The CDR3 is 16 amino acids. Germline V lookup: CDR1 SGHTA, CDR2 FQGTGA. The CDR3 region is CASSLRGLAAQETQYF. CDR3 nucleotide sequence: TGTGCCAGCAGCTTAAGGGGACTAGCGGCACAAGAGACCCAGTACTTC. The full variable domain, its missing parts supplied by reference TRBV7-3 and TRBJ2-5, is GAGVSQTPSNKVTEKGKYVELRCDPISGHTALYWYRQSLGQGPEFLIYFQGTGAADDSGLPNDRFFAVRPEGSVSTLKIQRTERGDSAVYLCASSLRGLAAQETQYFGPGTRLLVL.

This clonotype was observed many times. The chain uses TRBV6-1 and TRBJ2-7; 7 nucleotides align to TRBD2. Germline CDR1 and CDR2: MNHNS and SASEGT. With 6 bases clipped from V and 1 base from J, the junction kept 6 bases outside the gene matches. CDR3 length: 14 residues. The CDR3 loop is CASSTPGGSYEQYF. The CDR3 region has the DNA TGTGCCAGCAGCACCCCCGGGGGGTCCTACGAGCAGTACTTC.

Ten or more counts support this clonotype. This chain connects TRBV9 to TRBJ1-5, with 7 bases lining up with TRBD1. CDR3 length: 15 amino acids. The J segment lost 3 bases and the V segment lost 0 bases, leaving 3 bases of the junction unmatched. Germline V gene data show CDR1 as SGDLS and CDR2 as YYNGEE. The CDR3 here is CASSVGTGANQPQHF. The CDR3 DNA reads TGTGCCAGCAGCGTAGGAACAGGGGCCAATCAGCCCCAGCATTTT. Looking up the rest from reference TRBV9 and TRBJ1-5 gives the full variable domain: DSGVTQTPKHLITATGQRVTLRCSPRSGDLSVYWYQQSLDQGLQFLIQYYNGEERAKGNILERFSAQQFPDLHSELNLSSLELGDSALYFCASSVGTGANQPQHFGDGTRLSIL.

This clonotype has just a few counts. The rearrangement uses TRBV27 and TRBJ2-1; no reliable D call. The CDR3 sequence is 13 residues long. The V end lost 3 bases, the J end lost 6 bases, and 9 bases lay between the germline ends. The V gene's germline CDR1 is MNHEY and CDR2 SMNVEV (reference sequence). The CDR3 protein is CASSFGPINEQFF. CDR3 coding DNA: TGTGCCAGCAGTTTTGGGCCAATCAATGAGCAGTTCTTC.